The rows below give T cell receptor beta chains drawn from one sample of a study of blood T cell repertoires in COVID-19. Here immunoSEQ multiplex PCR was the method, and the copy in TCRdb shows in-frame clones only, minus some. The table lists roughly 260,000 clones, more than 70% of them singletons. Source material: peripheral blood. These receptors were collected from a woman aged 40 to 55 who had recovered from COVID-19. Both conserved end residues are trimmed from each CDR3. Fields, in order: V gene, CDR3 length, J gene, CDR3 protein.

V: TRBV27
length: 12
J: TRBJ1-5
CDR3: ASGITKTEREKH

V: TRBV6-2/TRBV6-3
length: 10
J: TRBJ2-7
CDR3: ASSPGAWEQY

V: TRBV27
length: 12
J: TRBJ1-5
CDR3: ASSFRGDNQPQH

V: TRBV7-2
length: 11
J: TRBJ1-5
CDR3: ASQRYSNQPQH

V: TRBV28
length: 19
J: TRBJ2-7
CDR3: ASSLNGWGTGATPTYYEQY

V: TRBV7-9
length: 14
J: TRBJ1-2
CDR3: ASSLSSSTGHYGYT

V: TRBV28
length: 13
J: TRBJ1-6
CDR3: ASSLDRGKGSPLH

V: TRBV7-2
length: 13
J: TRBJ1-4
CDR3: ASSLGGTANEKLF

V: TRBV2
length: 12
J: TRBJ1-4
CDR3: ASSTSQTREKLF

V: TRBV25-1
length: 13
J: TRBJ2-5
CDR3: ASSDPTGAQETQY

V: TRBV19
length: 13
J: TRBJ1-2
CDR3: ASSIVSGGSYGYT

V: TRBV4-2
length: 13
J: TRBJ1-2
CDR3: ASSQTGTGFYGYT

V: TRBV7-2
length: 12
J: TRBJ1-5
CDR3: ASSRTGVFQPQH

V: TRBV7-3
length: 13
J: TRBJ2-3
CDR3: ASSLMGQGKDTQY

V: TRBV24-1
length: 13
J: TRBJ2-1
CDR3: ATSWRGQGNNEQF

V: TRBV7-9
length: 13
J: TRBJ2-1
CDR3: ASSLPGTGHNEQF

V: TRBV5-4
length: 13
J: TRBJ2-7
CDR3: ASSPRQGAGYEQY

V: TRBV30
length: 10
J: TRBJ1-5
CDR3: AWSSGNQPQH

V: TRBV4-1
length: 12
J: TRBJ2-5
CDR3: ASSPTAGSETQY

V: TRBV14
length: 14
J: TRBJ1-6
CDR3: ASSQIRDRHNSPLH

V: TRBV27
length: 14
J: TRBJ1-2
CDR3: ASSLGSQGASHGYT

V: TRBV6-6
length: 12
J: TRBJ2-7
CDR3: ASSQTVSTYEQY

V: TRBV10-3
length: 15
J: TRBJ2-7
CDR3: AISESMASGDFYEQY

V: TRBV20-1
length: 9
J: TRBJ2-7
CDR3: SAIRDTSQY

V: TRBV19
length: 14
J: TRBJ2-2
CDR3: ASTSLSTGKAGELF

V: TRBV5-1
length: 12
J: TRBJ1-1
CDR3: ASSRMTGNTEAF

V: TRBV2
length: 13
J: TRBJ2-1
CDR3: ASSNQGSSYNEQF

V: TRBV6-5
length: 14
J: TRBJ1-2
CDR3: ASSYRTGTLYYGYT

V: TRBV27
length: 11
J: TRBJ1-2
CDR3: ASSLSRDYGYT

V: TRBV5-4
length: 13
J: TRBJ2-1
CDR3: ASSWAGSRENEQF

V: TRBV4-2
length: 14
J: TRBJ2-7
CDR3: ASSGWTSGGTYEQY

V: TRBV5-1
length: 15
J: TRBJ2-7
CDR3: ASSPGSFVGQVYEQY

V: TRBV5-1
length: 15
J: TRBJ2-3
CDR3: ASSTNLRGGGTDTQY

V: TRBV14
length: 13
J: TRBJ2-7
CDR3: ASSLETELVREQY

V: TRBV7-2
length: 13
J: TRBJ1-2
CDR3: ASSSRTGQGGGYT

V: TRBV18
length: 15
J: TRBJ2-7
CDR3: ASSPRKVGGGRDEQY

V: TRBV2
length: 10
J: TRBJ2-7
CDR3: ASNRDTYEQY

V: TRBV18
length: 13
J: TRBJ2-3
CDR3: ASSPRDTGTDTQY

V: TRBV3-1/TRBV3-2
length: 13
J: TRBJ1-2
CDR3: ASSQDLGRNYGYT

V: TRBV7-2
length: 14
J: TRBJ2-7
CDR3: ASSLDGGGVPYEQY

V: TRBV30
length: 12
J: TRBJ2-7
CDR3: AWSLDGGSYEQY

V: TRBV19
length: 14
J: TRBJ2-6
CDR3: ASRLGGNSGANVLT

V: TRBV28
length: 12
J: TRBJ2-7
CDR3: ASRTGQGAGEQY

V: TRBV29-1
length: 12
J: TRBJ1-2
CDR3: SVEGQGAWNGYT

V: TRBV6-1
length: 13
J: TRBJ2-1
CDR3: ASSEAWTGSDEQF

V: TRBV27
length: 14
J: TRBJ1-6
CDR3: ASSPRGGRYNSPLH

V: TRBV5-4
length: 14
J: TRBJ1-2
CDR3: ASSLVGQPAFNGYT

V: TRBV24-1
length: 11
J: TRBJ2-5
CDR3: ATRGQGWETQY

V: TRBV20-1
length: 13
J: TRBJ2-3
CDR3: SASSLAGYTDTQY

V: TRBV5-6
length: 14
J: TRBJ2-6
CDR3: ASSSTGESGANVLT

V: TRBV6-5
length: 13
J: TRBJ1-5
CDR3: ASRPRGYSNQPQH